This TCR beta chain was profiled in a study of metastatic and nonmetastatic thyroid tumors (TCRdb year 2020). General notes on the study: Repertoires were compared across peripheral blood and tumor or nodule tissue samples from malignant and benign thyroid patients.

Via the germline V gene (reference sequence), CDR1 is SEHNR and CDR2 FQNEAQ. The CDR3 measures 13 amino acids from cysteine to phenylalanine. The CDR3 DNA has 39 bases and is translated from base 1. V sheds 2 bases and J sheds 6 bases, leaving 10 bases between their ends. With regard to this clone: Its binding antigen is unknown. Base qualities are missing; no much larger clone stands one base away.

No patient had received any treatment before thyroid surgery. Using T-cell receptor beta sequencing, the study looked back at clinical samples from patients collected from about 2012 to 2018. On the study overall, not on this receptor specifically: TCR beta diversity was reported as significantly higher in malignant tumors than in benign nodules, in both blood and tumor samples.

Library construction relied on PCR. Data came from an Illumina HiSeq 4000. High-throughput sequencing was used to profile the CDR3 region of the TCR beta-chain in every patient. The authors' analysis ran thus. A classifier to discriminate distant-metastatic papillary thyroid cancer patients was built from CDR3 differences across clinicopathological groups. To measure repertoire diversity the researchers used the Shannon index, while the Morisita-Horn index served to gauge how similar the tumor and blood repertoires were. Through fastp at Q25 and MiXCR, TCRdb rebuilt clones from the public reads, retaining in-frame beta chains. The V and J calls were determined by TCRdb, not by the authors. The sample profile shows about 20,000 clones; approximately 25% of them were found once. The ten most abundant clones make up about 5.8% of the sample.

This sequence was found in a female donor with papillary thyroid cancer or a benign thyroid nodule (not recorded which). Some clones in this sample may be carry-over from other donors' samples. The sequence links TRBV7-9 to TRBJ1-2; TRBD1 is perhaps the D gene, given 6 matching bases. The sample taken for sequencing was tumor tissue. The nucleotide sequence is TGTGCCAGCAGCTTAACGGGGGCCCATGGCTACACCTTC. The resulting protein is CASSLTGAHGYTF.